The sequence of this T cell receptor beta chain was determined in a study of blood T cell repertoires in COVID-19. Study summary: The study drew acute and convalescent COVID-19 samples from the United States, Italy and Spain. PBMCs, B-cell-depleted T cells, or T cells provided the cDNA or gDNA that made up the material.

Source study methods: Reference gene primer amplification yielded estimated nucleated cell counts. Sequencing used immunoSEQ multiplex PCR; TCRdb keeps in-frame clones, though not all of them. The V and J calls and clone size are taken from that table; D and trimming were inferred from the DNA. The repertoire has about 140,000 clones, 80% to 90% of them found once; the top ten carry about 10%. This clone was counted a single time. This TCR derives from a man in his fifties or sixties with active or convalescent COVID-19. The material sequenced was peripheral blood.

CDR3 DNA: TGTGCCAGCAGCCACCCTGGTAGGAGAAAACTGTTTTTT. Its translation: CASSHPGRRKLFF. The V call is TRBV12-3 or TRBV12-4, the J call TRBJ1-4; D is undetermined. The CDR3 has 13 residues. With 6 bases removed from V and 10 bases from J, the gap between germline ends came to 15 bases.